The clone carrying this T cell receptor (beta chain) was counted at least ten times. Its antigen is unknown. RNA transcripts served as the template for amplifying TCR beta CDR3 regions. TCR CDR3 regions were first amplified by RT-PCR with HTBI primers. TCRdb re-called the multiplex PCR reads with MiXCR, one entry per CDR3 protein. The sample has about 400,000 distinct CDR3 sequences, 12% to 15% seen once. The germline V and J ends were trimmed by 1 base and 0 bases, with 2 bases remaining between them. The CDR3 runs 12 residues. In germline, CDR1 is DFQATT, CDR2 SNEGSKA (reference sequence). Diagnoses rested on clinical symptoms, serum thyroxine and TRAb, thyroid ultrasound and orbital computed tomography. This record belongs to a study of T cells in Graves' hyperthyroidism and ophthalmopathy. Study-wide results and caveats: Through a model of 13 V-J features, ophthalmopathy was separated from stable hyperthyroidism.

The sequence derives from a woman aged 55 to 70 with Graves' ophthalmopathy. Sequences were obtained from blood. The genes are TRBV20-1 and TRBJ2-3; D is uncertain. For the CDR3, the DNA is TGCAGTGCTAGAGGAAGCACAGATACGCAGTATTTT. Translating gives CSARGSTDTQYF.